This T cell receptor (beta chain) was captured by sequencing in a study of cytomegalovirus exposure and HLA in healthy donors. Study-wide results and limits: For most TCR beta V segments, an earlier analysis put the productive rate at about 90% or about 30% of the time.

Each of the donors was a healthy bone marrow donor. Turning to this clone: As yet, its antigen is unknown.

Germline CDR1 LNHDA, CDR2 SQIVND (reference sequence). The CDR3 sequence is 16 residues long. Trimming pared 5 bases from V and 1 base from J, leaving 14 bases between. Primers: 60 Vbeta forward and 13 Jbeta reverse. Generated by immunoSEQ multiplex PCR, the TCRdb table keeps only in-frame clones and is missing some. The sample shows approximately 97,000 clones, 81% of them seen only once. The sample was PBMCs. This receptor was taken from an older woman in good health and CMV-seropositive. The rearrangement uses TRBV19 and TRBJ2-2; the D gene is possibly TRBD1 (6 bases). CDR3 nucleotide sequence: TGTGCCAGTAGTTCAACCGGGACACAGAACACCGGGGAGCTGTTTTTT. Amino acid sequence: CASSSTGTQNTGELFF. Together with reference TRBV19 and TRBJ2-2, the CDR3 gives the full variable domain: DGGITQSPKYLFRKEGQNVTLSCEQNLNHDAMYWYRQDPGQGLRLIYYSQIVNDFQKGDIAEGYSVSREKKESFPLTVTSAQKNPTAFYLCASSSTGTQNTGELFFGEGSRLTVL.